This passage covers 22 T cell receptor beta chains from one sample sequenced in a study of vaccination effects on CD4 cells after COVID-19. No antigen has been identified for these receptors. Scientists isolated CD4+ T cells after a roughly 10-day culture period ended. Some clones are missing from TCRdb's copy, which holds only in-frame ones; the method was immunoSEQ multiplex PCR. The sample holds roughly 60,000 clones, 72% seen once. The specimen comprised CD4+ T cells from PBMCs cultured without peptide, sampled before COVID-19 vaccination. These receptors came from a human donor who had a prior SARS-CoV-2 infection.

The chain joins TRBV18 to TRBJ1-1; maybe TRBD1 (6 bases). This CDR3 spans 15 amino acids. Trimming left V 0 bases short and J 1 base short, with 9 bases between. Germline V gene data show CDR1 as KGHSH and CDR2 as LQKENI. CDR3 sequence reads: CASSPPGGGNTEAFF. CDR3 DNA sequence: TGTGCCAGCTCACCACCCGGGGGCGGGAACACTGAAGCTTTCTTT. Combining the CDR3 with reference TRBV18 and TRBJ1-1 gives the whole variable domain NAGVMQNPRHLVRRRGQEARLRCSPMKGHSHVYWYRQLPEEGLKFMVYLQKENIIDESGMPKERFSAEFPKEGPSILRIQQVVRGDSAAYFCASSPPGGGNTEAFFGQGTRLTVV.

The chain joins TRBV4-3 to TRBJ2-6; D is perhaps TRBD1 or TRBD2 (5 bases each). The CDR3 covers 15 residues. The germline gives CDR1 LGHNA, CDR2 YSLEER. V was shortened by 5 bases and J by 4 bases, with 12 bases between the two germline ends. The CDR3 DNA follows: TGCGCCAGCAGCAATGGGGGATCAGGGGCCAACGTCCTGACTTTC. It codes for CASSNGGSGANVLTF.

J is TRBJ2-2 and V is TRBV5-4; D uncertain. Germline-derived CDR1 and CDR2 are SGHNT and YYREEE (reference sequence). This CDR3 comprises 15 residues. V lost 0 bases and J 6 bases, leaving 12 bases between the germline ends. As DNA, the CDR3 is TGTGCCAGCAGCTTGGAGGCGCGAGGCGCCGGGGAGCTGTTTTTT. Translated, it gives CASSLEARGAGELFF.

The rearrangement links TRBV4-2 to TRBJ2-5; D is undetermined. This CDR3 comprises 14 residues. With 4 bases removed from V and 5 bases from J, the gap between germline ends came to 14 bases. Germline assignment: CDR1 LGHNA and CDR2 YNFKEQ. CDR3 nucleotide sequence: TGTGCCAGCAGCCTAGCACGTGGCCAGGAGACCCAGTACTTC. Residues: CASSLARGQETQYF.

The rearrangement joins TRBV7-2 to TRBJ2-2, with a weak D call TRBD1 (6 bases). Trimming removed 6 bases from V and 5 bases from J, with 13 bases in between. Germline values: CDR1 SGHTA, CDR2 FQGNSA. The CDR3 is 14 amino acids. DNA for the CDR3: TGTGCCAGCAGGTGGTTTAGGGGGACCGGGGAGCTGTTTTTT. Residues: CASRWFRGTGELFF.

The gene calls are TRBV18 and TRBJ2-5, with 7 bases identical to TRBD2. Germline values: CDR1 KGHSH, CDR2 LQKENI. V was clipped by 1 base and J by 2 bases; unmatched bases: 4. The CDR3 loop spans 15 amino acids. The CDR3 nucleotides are TGTGCCAGCTCACCACTAGCGGGCCTTCAAGAGACCCAGTACTTC. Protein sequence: CASSPLAGLQETQYF.

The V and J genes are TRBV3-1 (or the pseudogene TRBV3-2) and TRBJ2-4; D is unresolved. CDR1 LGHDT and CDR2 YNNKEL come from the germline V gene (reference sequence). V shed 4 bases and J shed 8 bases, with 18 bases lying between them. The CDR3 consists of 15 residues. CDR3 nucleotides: TGTGCCAGCAGCCGAAGGGAAGGTGTGGGCGACATTCAGTACTTC. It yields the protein CASSRREGVGDIQYF.

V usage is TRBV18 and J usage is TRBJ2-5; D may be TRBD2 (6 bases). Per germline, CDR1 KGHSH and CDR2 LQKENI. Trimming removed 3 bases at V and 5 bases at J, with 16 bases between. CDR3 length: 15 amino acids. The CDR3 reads CASSPARPSGETQYF. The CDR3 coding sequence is TGTGCCAGCTCACCCGCGCGGCCCAGCGGGGAGACCCAGTACTTC. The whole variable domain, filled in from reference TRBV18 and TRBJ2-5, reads NAGVMQNPRHLVRRRGQEARLRCSPMKGHSHVYWYRQLPEEGLKFMVYLQKENIIDESGMPKERFSAEFPKEGPSILRIQQVVRGDSAAYFCASSPARPSGETQYFGPGTRLLVL.

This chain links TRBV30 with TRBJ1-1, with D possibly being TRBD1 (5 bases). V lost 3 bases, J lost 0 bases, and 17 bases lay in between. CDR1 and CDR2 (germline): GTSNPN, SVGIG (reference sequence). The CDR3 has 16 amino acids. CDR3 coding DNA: TGTGCCTGGAGCGTGGGCAGGGCAAACATGAACACTGAAGCTTTCTTT. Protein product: CAWSVGRANMNTEAFF. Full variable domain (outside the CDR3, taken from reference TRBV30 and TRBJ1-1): SQTIHQWPATLVQPVGSPLSLECTVEGTSNPNLYWYRQAAGRGLQLLFYSVGIGQISSEVPQNLSASRPQDRQFILSSKKLLLSDSGFYLCAWSVGRANMNTEAFFGQGTRLTVV.

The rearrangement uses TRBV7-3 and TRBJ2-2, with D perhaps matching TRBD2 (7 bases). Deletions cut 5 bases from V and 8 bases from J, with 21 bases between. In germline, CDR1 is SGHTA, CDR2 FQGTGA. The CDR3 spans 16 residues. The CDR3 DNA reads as TGTGCCAGCAGCCCCCGGGGGGCTCCGATCACGGGGGAGCTGTTTTTT. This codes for CASSPRGAPITGELFF.

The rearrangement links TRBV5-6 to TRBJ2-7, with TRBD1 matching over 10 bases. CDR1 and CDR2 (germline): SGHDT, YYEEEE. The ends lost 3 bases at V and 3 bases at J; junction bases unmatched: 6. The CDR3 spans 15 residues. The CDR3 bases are TGTGCCAGCAGCTCAGGGACAGGGGTGAACTACGAGCAGTACTTC. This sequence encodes CASSSGTGVNYEQYF.

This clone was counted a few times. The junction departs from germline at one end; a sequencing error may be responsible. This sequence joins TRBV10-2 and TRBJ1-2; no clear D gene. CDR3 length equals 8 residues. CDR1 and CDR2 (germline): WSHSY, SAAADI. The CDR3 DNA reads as TGCGCCAGCGGCCCTGGGATCTTC. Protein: CASGPGIF.

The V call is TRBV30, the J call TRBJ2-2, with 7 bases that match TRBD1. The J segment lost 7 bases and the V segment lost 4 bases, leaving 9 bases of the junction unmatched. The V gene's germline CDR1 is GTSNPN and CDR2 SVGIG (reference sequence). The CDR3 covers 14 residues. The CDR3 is CAWKVQGKFGELFF. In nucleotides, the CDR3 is TGTGCCTGGAAGGTACAGGGGAAATTCGGGGAGCTGTTTTTT.

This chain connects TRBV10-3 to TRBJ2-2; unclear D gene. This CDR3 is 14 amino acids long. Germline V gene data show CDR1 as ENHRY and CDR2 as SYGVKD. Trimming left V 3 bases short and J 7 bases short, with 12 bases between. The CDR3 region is CAISEGLAIGELFF. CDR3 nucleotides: TGTGCCATCAGTGAAGGTCTCGCTATCGGGGAGCTGTTTTTT.

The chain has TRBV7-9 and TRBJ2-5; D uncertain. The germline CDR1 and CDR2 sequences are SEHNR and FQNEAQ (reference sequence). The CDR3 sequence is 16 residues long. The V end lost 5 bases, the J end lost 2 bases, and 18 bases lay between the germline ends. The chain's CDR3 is CASSPPAGLLQETQYF. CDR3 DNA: TGTGCCAGCAGCCCCCCGGCAGGTCTACTACAAGAGACCCAGTACTTC.

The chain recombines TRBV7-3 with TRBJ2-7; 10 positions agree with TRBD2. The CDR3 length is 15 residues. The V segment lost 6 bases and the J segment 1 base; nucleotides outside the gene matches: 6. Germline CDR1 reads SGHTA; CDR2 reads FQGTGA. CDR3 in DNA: TGTGCCAGCAGGATAACTAGCGGGAATTCCTACGAGCAGTACTTC. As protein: CASRITSGNSYEQYF. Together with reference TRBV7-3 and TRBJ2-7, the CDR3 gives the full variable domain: GAGVSQTPSNKVTEKGKYVELRCDPISGHTALYWYRQSLGQGPEFLIYFQGTGAADDSGLPNDRFFAVRPEGSVSTLKIQRTERGDSAVYLCASRITSGNSYEQYFGPGTRLTVT.

In nucleotides, the CDR3 is TGTGCCAGCAGCTTAGATGGTCTAAATGAGCAGTTCTTC. Protein product: CASSLDGLNEQFF. The chain uses TRBV7-9 and TRBJ2-1; D is undetermined. Germline V lookup: CDR1 SEHNR, CDR2 FQNEAQ (reference sequence). The ends were cut back, 1 base at V and 7 bases at J, with 8 bases in the middle. The CDR3 loop spans 13 amino acids.

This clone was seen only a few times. The CDR3 sequence is CAWIRGRGEQFF. The DNA for the CDR3 is TGTGCCTGGATCCGGGGTAGGGGGGAGCAGTTCTTC. This chain connects TRBV30 to TRBJ2-1; D is possibly TRBD1 (6 bases). The CDR3 length is 12 residues. The V gene's germline CDR1 is GTSNPN and CDR2 SVGIG (reference sequence). V lost 4 bases, J lost 10 bases, and 14 bases lay in between.

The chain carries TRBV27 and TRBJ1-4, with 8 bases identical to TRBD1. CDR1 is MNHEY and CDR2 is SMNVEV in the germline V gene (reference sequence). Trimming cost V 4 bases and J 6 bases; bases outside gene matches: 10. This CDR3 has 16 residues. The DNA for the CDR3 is TGTGCCAGCAGTTCCCTAGACAGGGGCGGTCATGAAAAACTGTTTTTT. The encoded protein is CASSSLDRGGHEKLFF.

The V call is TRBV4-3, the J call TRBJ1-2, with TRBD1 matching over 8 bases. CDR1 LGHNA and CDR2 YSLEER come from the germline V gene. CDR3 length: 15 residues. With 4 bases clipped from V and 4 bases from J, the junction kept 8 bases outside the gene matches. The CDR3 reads CASSLRRGRGYGYTF. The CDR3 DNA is TGCGCCAGCAGCCTCCGCAGGGGGCGCGGCTATGGCTACACCTTC.

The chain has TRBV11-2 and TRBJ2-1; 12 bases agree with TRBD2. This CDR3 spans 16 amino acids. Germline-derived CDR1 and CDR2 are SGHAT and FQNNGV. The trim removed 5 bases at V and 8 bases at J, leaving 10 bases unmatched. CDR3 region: CASSQSWTSGNHEQFF. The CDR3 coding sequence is TGTGCCAGCAGCCAGTCGTGGACTAGCGGGAACCATGAGCAGTTCTTC.

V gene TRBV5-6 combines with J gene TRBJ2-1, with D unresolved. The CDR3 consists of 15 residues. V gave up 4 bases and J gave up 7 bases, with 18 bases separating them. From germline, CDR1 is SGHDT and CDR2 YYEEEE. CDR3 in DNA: TGTGCCAGCAGCCCCATCAGGCTAACGGGTAATGAGCAGTTCTTC. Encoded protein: CASSPIRLTGNEQFF. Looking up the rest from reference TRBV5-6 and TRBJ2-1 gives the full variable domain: DAGVTQSPTHLIKTRGQQVTLRCSPKSGHDTVSWYQQALGQGPQFIFQYYEEEERQRGNFPDRFSGHQFPNYSSELNVNALLLGDSALYLCASSPIRLTGNEQFFGPGTRLTVL.